This is a list of T cell receptor beta chains from one sample in a study of blood T cell repertoires in COVID-19. TCRdb's copy holds only in-frame clones and misses some; the assay was immunoSEQ multiplex PCR. Among more than 250,000 clones listed, 70% to 90% were seen once. The sample comprised peripheral blood. The source of these receptors is a man younger than 35 with active or convalescent COVID-19. The CDR3 runs from the conserved cysteine through the conserved F or W. A D gene is named only where the DNA matches it firmly. A clone size is listed for some rows: how often the clone was seen (once, few, many), or a class if it is expanded.

d_call,clone_size,j_call,v_call,cdr3_nt,cdr3_aa
TRBD2,.,TRBJ2-3,TRBV27,TGTGCCAGCAGTTCCCCGAAGGGACTAGCGCCGGGGGATACGCAGTATTTT,CASSSPKGLAPGDTQYF
.,.,TRBJ1-1,TRBV5-1,TGCGCCAGCAGAGAGCACACTGAAGCTTTCTTT,CASREHTEAFF
TRBD1,.,TRBJ2-7,TRBV3-1/TRBV3-2,TGTGCCAGCAGCCGACCACAGGGGGCAGCCGACGAGCAGTACTTC,CASSRPQGAADEQYF
.,.,TRBJ1-4,TRBV6-5,TGTGCCAGCACCGAGACGGCGGGGGTGGGGGAAAAACTGTTTTTT,CASTETAGVGEKLFF
.,.,TRBJ1-1,TRBV11-2,TGTGCCAGCAGCTCCTCGACCGGGACAATTAAGGGAGCTTTCTTT,CASSSSTGTIKGAFF
.,.,TRBJ1-2,TRBV25-1,TGTGCCAGCAGTGCCTCCGGGTTTGGCTACACCTTC,CASSASGFGYTF
.,.,TRBJ1-2,TRBV10-1,TGCGCCATTACACAGGGATCTGGGGGCTACACCTTC,CAITQGSGGYTF
.,.,TRBJ1-3,TRBV5-4,TGTGCCAGCAGCCGCGCTCGGCAGGGCGGAAACACCATATATTTT,CASSRARQGGNTIYF
.,.,TRBJ1-5,TRBV28,.,CASSLFGPGGNQPQHF
.,once,TRBJ1-3,TRBV3-1/TRBV3-2,TGTGCCAGCAGCCGCCAGGGTTTTTCTGGAAACACCATATATTTT,CASSRQGFSGNTIYF
TRBD1,.,TRBJ1-2,TRBV24-1,TGTGCCACCAGTGAACCTTGGACAGGGGGCGGCTACACCTTC,CATSEPWTGGGYTF
TRBD2,once,TRBJ2-5,TRBV15,TGTGCCACCACGGGTTGGGGGACTAGCGGGAAACTCCAAGAGACCCAGTACTTC,CATTGWGTSGKLQETQYF
.,few,TRBJ2-3,TRBV6-5,TGTGCCAGCAGCCAAAGCGGAGGACGCACAGATACGCAGTATTTT,CASSQSGGRTDTQYF
.,.,TRBJ2-7,TRBV5-4,TGTGCCAGCAGCTTGGATGAGGTCACGTACGAGCAGTACTTC,CASSLDEVTYEQYF
TRBD2,few,TRBJ2-3,TRBV7-2,TGTGCCAGTACCGGGAGGGTCGGATCGGATACGCAGTATTTT,CASTGRVGSDTQYF
.,.,TRBJ2-3,TRBV5-1,TGCGCCAGCAGCTTGGTTGACGGGAGCACAGATACGCAGTATTTT,CASSLVDGSTDTQYF